Here is one T cell receptor beta chain with its context. The CDR3 has 15 residues. Germline V lookup: CDR1 LGHDT, CDR2 YNNKEL (reference sequence). V gave up 1 base and J gave up 3 bases; unmatched junction bases: 6. In the source study's methods: Estimation of nucleated cell counts was performed using reference gene primer amplification. Only in-frame clones appear in the TCRdb table, and some are missing; sequencing was by immunoSEQ multiplex PCR. Clonal size and the V and J genes are those of that table, whereas D and trimming came from the DNA. The repertoire holds tens of thousands of clones, 75% to 85% seen once, with 25% to 30% in the top ten. This entry comes from a study of blood T cell repertoires in COVID-19. Study background: Whether acute or convalescent, the COVID-19 samples came from the United States, Italy and Spain. PBMCs, B-cell-depleted T cells, or T cells provided the cDNA or gDNA that made up the material.

Material: peripheral blood. This receptor was identified in a human donor in a cohort sampled during active COVID-19. The V call is TRBV3-1 (or the pseudogene TRBV3-2), the J call TRBJ2-7, with TRBD1 matching 7 bases. CDR3 DNA sequence: TGTGCCAGCAGCCAAGTAAGACAGGGATACTACGAGCAGTACTTC. Protein product: CASSQVRQGYYEQYF.